A selection of T cell receptor beta chains follows, all from one sample in a study of cytomegalovirus exposure and HLA in healthy donors. The assay was immunoSEQ multiplex PCR, and TCRdb's table has in-frame clones only and misses some. The table lists over 70,000 clones, 76% of them singletons. Sequences were obtained from PBMCs. These receptors came from a male donor in good health and CMV-seronegative. The CDR3 runs from the conserved cysteine through the conserved F or W. Fields, in order: D gene, clone size, J gene, V gene, CDR3 DNA, CDR3 protein. A D gene is named only where the DNA matches it firmly. Size values are once, few and many counts, or a class for expanded clones, and some rows have none.

D: -
size: -
J: TRBJ2-7
V: TRBV28
DNA: TGTGCCAGCAGTTTGAGTTCCGAGCAGTACTTC
CDR3: CASSLSSEQYF

D: TRBD1
size: -
J: TRBJ1-4
V: TRBV5-1
DNA: TGCGCCAGCAGCTTACAGGGGGGGGATGAAAAACTGTTTTTT
CDR3: CASSLQGGDEKLFF

D: -
size: -
J: TRBJ1-2
V: TRBV28
DNA: TGTGCCAGCAGTAAAATACAGGCCAACTATGGCTACACCTTC
CDR3: CASSKIQANYGYTF

D: -
size: -
J: TRBJ1-1
V: TRBV28
DNA: TGTGCCAGCAGTTTAGACCCTAAATCGGGTTCCGGTGCTTTCTTT
CDR3: CASSLDPKSGSGAFF

D: -
size: -
J: TRBJ2-7
V: TRBV4-1
DNA: TGCGCCAGCAGCCAAGAGAGGGCATCGGACTCCTACGAGCAGTACTTC
CDR3: CASSQERASDSYEQYF

D: -
size: -
J: TRBJ1-3
V: TRBV7-8
DNA: TGTGCCAGCAGCAGGGTCGGCGGGGTCCTCTCTGGAAACACCATATATTTT
CDR3: CASSRVGGVLSGNTIYF

D: TRBD1
size: -
J: TRBJ2-3
V: TRBV9
DNA: TGTGCCAGCAGCCCACGACAGGGAACTAGCACAGATACGCAGTATTTT
CDR3: CASSPRQGTSTDTQYF

D: TRBD1
size: -
J: TRBJ2-1
V: TRBV28
DNA: TGTGCCAGCAGTTCCACGGGGACAGGGGGCTACAATGAGCAGTTCTTC
CDR3: CASSSTGTGGYNEQFF

D: -
size: -
J: TRBJ1-2
V: TRBV4-3
DNA: TGCGCCAGCAGCCCGGGGGGGGGTAGCTATGGCTACACCTTC
CDR3: CASSPGGGSYGYTF

D: -
size: few
J: TRBJ2-7
V: TRBV6-5
DNA: TGTGCCAGCAGTCCTGTATGGGACAAGTCCTACGAGCAGTACTTC
CDR3: CASSPVWDKSYEQYF

D: -
size: -
J: TRBJ1-3
V: TRBV2
DNA: TGTGCCAGGCGGATGGCCTCTGGAAACACCATATATTTT
CDR3: CARRMASGNTIYF

D: TRBD1
size: once
J: TRBJ2-2
V: TRBV4-3
DNA: TGCGCCAGCAGCCAAGATAATAGGGACAGGGGGGAGCTGTTTTTT
CDR3: CASSQDNRDRGELFF

D: -
size: -
J: TRBJ1-1
V: TRBV28
DNA: TGTGCCAGCATCCAAGCTCAGGGATCCATGAACACTGAAGCTTTCTTT
CDR3: CASIQAQGSMNTEAFF

D: -
size: few
J: TRBJ1-4
V: TRBV7-9
DNA: TGTGCCAGCAGCGCAAGGTCTTTGGGGCTATCGGCCGAATACGAAAAACTGTTTTTT
CDR3: CASSARSLGLSAEYEKLFF

D: -
size: -
J: TRBJ1-5
V: TRBV7-9
DNA: TGTGCCAGCAGTACGGGGGGGCTGTCAGGACAGCCCCAGCATTTT
CDR3: CASSTGGLSGQPQHF

D: -
size: -
J: TRBJ2-3
V: TRBV15
DNA: TGTGCCACCAGCTCCATGGGGAGGTTGGGAGGCACAGATACGCAGTATTTT
CDR3: CATSSMGRLGGTDTQYF

D: TRBD2
size: -
J: TRBJ2-7
V: TRBV5-1
DNA: TGCGCCAGCAGCTTTGACGGGGGGGCGCAGGCTTACGAGCAGTACTTC
CDR3: CASSFDGGAQAYEQYF

D: -
size: -
J: TRBJ1-5
V: TRBV7-2
DNA: TGTGCCAGCAGCTTCCTCACACAAGAGGGGCCCCAGCATTTT
CDR3: CASSFLTQEGPQHF

D: TRBD1
size: -
J: TRBJ2-3
V: TRBV9
DNA: TGTGCCAGCAGCGTACCAGGGCGACAGGGTGAGGCAGATACGCAGTATTTT
CDR3: CASSVPGRQGEADTQYF

D: TRBD2
size: -
J: TRBJ2-5
V: TRBV7-9
DNA: TGTGCCAGCAGCTTCCCTAGCGGAAAAGAGACCCAGTACTTC
CDR3: CASSFPSGKETQYF

D: -
size: -
J: TRBJ2-7
V: TRBV9
DNA: TGTGCCAGCAGCTTGGGGGGAAATCCCTACGAGCAGTACTTC
CDR3: CASSLGGNPYEQYF

D: TRBD2
size: -
J: TRBJ2-1
V: TRBV9
DNA: TGTGCCAGCAACGTGGGACTAGCGGGAGCTAGTGAGCAGTTCTTC
CDR3: CASNVGLAGASEQFF

D: TRBD1
size: few
J: TRBJ1-1
V: TRBV7-9
DNA: TGTGCCAGCAGCTTATTGCCGGCAGGGGGTGGGAACACTGAAGCTTTCTTT
CDR3: CASSLLPAGGGNTEAFF

D: TRBD1
size: -
J: TRBJ2-5
V: TRBV10-3
DNA: TGTGCCATCAGTGCCTCCGGGACAGGGGTGGATGAGGAGACCCAGTACTTC
CDR3: CAISASGTGVDEETQYF

D: -
size: once
J: TRBJ1-5
V: TRBV4-3
DNA: TGCGCCAGCAGTCCGCAGACTTATAGCAATCAGCCCCAGCATTTT
CDR3: CASSPQTYSNQPQHF

D: -
size: once
J: TRBJ2-1
V: TRBV7-2
DNA: TGTGCCAGCAGCTTAGTCCCGGGAAGTATAGGCAATGAGCAGTTCTTC
CDR3: CASSLVPGSIGNEQFF

D: TRBD1
size: -
J: TRBJ2-7
V: TRBV28
DNA: TGTGCCAGCAGTTTCCAGACAGGGACCCCCTACGAGCAGTACTTC
CDR3: CASSFQTGTPYEQYF

D: TRBD2
size: -
J: TRBJ2-5
V: TRBV15
DNA: TGTGCCACCAGCAGGGCCTTGCGCCTAGCGGAAGAGACCCAGTACTTC
CDR3: CATSRALRLAEETQYF

D: -
size: few
J: TRBJ1-5
V: TRBV2
DNA: TGTGCCAGCAGTGATCGGTATAGCAATCAGCCCCAGCATTTT
CDR3: CASSDRYSNQPQHF

D: -
size: -
J: TRBJ2-7
V: TRBV7-9
DNA: TGTGCCAGCAGCTTAGCGCTTTGGCAGGGCGACGAGCAGTACTTC
CDR3: CASSLALWQGDEQYF

D: -
size: -
J: TRBJ1-5
V: TRBV28
DNA: TGTGCCAGCAGTTTATGGGACGGGATCAATCAGCCCCAGCATTTT
CDR3: CASSLWDGINQPQHF

D: TRBD2
size: few
J: TRBJ2-7
V: TRBV9
DNA: TGTGCCAGCAGCCCCGGTGGCGGGGGTTACAACTCCTACGAGCAGTACTTC
CDR3: CASSPGGGGYNSYEQYF

D: -
size: -
J: TRBJ2-7
V: TRBV10-3
DNA: TGTGCCATCATGGCGACAGGCCCTCACTACGAGCAGTACTTC
CDR3: CAIMATGPHYEQYF

D: -
size: -
J: TRBJ2-7
V: TRBV4-1
DNA: TGCGCCAGCAGCCAAGAGATCCGGTCAGGGGCCAATCCTTACGAGCAGTACTTC
CDR3: CASSQEIRSGANPYEQYF

D: TRBD1
size: -
J: TRBJ2-2
V: TRBV7-9
DNA: TGTGCCAGCAGCTGGCAGGGGGACACACTGAACACCGGGGAGCTGTTTTTT
CDR3: CASSWQGDTLNTGELFF

D: -
size: once
J: TRBJ1-1
V: TRBV5-1
DNA: TGCGCCAGCAGCTTAGGACAGACTGAAGCTTTCTTT
CDR3: CASSLGQTEAFF

D: -
size: -
J: TRBJ2-2
V: TRBV19
DNA: TGTGCCAGTGAGGGTGAGGGCCGAACCGGGGAGCTGTTTTTT
CDR3: CASEGEGRTGELFF

D: -
size: -
J: TRBJ2-3
V: TRBV21-1
DNA: TGTGCCAGCAGCAAGACTAGCACAGATACGCAGTATTTT
CDR3: CASSKTSTDTQYF

D: -
size: -
J: TRBJ1-1
V: TRBV6-5
DNA: TGTGCCAGCAGTTGCTCGACGGGGGAATCCACCTACCAGGCTTTCTTT
CDR3: CASSCSTGESTYQAFF

D: TRBD1
size: -
J: TRBJ2-7
V: TRBV7-8
DNA: TGTGCCAGCAGCCAGCGGACAGGGGAAGGCTACGAGCAGTACTTC
CDR3: CASSQRTGEGYEQYF